This entry concerns a single T cell receptor (beta chain). Its antigen is undetermined. The source of the sample is a study of OX40 agonist ivuxolimab in advanced cancers. Study-level background: Eligibility rules accepted prior anti-PD-1, anti-PD-L1 or anti-CTLA-4 therapy, and around 40% had some.

Broader study findings: The antigens recognized by the expanded peripheral T cells, that is their antigen specificity, were not determined. Also showing low normalized T-cell clonal expansion were some of the nonresponders.

Sequencing was performed with immunoSEQ multiplex PCR; in TCRdb, only in-frame clones are kept and a portion is missing. The sample lists 65,000 to 90,000 clones; roughly 90% were seen once. The investigators sampled blood at baseline, at cycle 4 day 1, and at cycle 7 day 1. With 5 bases clipped from V and 5 bases from J, the junction kept 8 bases outside the gene matches. This CDR3 comprises 17 residues. Germline V CDR1 and CDR2: MGHRA, YSYEKL. Sequencing was performed on CD4+ or CD8+ T cells sorted from blood, taken in a trial of the OX40 agonist ivuxolimab. The sequence derives from an adult with an advanced solid tumor such as melanoma, head and neck, liver or kidney cancer. The V call is TRBV4-1, the J call TRBJ2-1; 14 bases map to TRBD2. The CDR3 DNA is TGCGCCAGCAGCGGGACTAGCGGGGGAATTGGAGACAATGAGCAGTTCTTC. Protein product: CASSGTSGGIGDNEQFF.